These 7 T cell receptor beta chains share one sample of origin, sequenced in a study of HIV-infected patients and healthy controls. TCRdb itself ran the 5' RACE reads through MiXCR, one entry per CDR3 protein. Counted here are approximately 67,000 distinct CDR3 sequences, approximately 15% occurring once; the ten biggest clones make up around 5.9%. Sample: CD4+ T cells from blood. The receptors derive from a human donor in good health.

Here the CDR3 DNA reads TGTGCCAGCAGCCACCGACACGAGCAGTACTTC. This sequence encodes CASSHRHEQYF. The rearrangement links TRBV14 to TRBJ2-7; D is unclear. The CDR3 covers 11 residues. Germline CDR1 SGHDN, CDR2 FVKESK. V was trimmed by 3 bases and J by 5 bases, leaving 5 bases between them.

The V gene is TRBV13, the J gene TRBJ1-2; weak D call: TRBD1 (5 bases). Per the germline V gene, CDR1 is PRHDT and CDR2 is FYEKMQ (reference sequence). The CDR3 runs 12 residues. V lost 5 bases to trimming and J lost 4 bases, with 8 bases between them. The CDR3 DNA sequence: TGTGCCAGCAGCACCGACAGCTATGGCTACACCTTC. Translation: CASSTDSYGYTF.

This clonotype was detected ten times or more. The chain has TRBV20-1 and TRBJ1-6; D gene unclear. V shed 2 bases and J shed 5 bases, with 10 bases lying between them. The CDR3 spans 14 residues. Germline CDR1 DFQATT, CDR2 SNEGSKA (reference sequence). CDR3 region: CSARSQIDNSPLHF. The CDR3 DNA follows: TGCAGTGCTAGAAGTCAAATCGATAATTCACCCCTCCACTTT.

This sequence joins TRBV18 and TRBJ2-5; possibly TRBD2 for D (6 bases). CDR1 and CDR2 from the germline V gene are KGHSH and LQKENI. The V end lost 5 bases, the J end lost 7 bases, and 17 bases lay between the germline ends. This CDR3 is built from 14 residues. CDR3 sequence (DNA): TGTGCCAGCTCATCCCTCGGGGACTCGGGGACCCAGTACTTC. Its protein is CASSSLGDSGTQYF.

V gene TRBV20-1 combines with J gene TRBJ2-1, with D perhaps matching TRBD1 or TRBD2 (5 bases each). The germline V and J ends were trimmed by 2 bases and 10 bases, with 21 bases remaining between them. Germline CDR1 and CDR2: DFQATT and SNEGSKA (reference sequence). There are 15 residues in the CDR3. Here the CDR3 DNA reads TGCAGTGCTAGACCCCCGGGGACGCCAGGCGGGGAGCAGTTCTTC. Amino acids: CSARPPGTPGGEQFF.

The chain is built from TRBV11-1 and TRBJ2-3; TRBD2 might be the D (6 bases). The CDR3 sequence is 14 residues long. Germline V lookup: CDR1 SGHAT, CDR2 FQDESV (reference sequence). V lost 5 bases, J lost 3 bases, and 12 bases lay in between. The CDR3 DNA reads TGTGCCAGCAGCGCCCGGGACTTTACAGATACGCAGTATTTT. Encoded protein: CASSARDFTDTQYF.

The gene calls are TRBV30 and TRBJ1-1, with a tentative D call TRBD1 (6 bases). In germline, CDR1 is GTSNPN, CDR2 SVGIG (reference sequence). V was shortened by 2 bases and J by 8 bases, with 12 bases between the two germline ends. The CDR3 length is 12 residues. The CDR3: CAWSKQGTEAFF. The CDR3 region has the DNA TGTGCCTGGAGTAAGCAGGGGACGGAAGCTTTCTTT.